The 16 T cell receptor beta chains below come from one sample, sequenced in a study of blood T cell repertoires in COVID-19. The repertoire was sequenced with immunoSEQ multiplex PCR; TCRdb's copy has only in-frame clones and lacks some. Among a few hundred thousand clones listed, approximately 84% were seen once. Sequenced: peripheral blood. These receptors all stem from a woman aged 25 to 39 who had recovered from COVID-19.

This rearrangement joins TRBV20-1 to TRBJ1-4, with D possibly being TRBD1 (5 bases). The CDR3 extends over 14 amino acids. Germline CDR1 is DFQATT and CDR2 is SNEGSKA (reference sequence). V was shortened by 3 bases and J by 8 bases, with 16 bases between the two germline ends. The CDR3 bases are TGCAGTGCTAGTTTGGGGGGAATAGGCGAAAAACTGTTTTTT. Its translation is CSASLGGIGEKLFF.

The chain uses TRBV24-1 and TRBJ1-2; D might be TRBD1 (5 bases). With 4 bases removed from V and 1 base from J, the gap between germline ends came to 12 bases. Germline loops: CDR1 KGHDR, CDR2 SFDVKD. This CDR3 comprises 15 residues. CDR3 in amino acids: CATSDGGAINYGYTF. CDR3 nucleotide sequence: TGTGCCACCAGTGACGGTGGGGCCATTAACTATGGCTACACCTTC.

The chain links TRBV5-1 to TRBJ2-7; 7 nucleotides agree with TRBD1. V lost 3 bases, J lost 0 bases, and 3 bases stayed unmatched. The CDR3 has 14 amino acids. Germline assignment: CDR1 SGHRS and CDR2 YFSETQ. CDR3 DNA sequence: TGCGCCAGCAGCTCGGACAGGATCTCCTACGAGCAGTACTTC. Its translation is CASSSDRISYEQYF. The whole variable domain, remainder taken from reference TRBV5-1 and TRBJ2-7, is KAGVTQTPRYLIKTRGQQVTLSCSPISGHRSVSWYQQTPGQGLQFLFEYFSETQRNKGNFPGRFSGRQFSNSRSEMNVSTLELGDSALYLCASSSDRISYEQYFGPGTRLTVT.

The chain recombines TRBV7-2 with TRBJ1-4; D is ambiguous. The CDR3 runs 16 residues. Germline values: CDR1 SGHTA, CDR2 FQGNSA. V was clipped by 3 bases and J by 6 bases, with 17 bases between them. The DNA for the CDR3 is TGTGCCAGCAGCTTCATCGGGGTTGGAGTGGATGAAAAACTGTTTTTT. It yields the protein CASSFIGVGVDEKLFF.

The CDR3 sequence is CATRPLGGSRVDTQYF. The CDR3 DNA is TGTGCCACGCGGCCTCTCGGGGGGAGTCGGGTAGATACGCAGTATTTT. This chain uses TRBV24-1 with TRBJ2-3; TRBD2 matches 7 bases. The CDR3 length is 16 residues. CDR1 and CDR2 from the germline V gene are KGHDR and SFDVKD. V lost 10 bases, J lost 5 bases, and 17 bases stayed unmatched.

The chain uses TRBV6-5 and TRBJ2-4; TRBD1 is a possible D gene (6 bases). This CDR3 is 15 amino acids long. V lost 6 bases, J lost 0 bases, and 12 bases lay in between. Germline V gene data show CDR1 as MNHEY and CDR2 as SVGAGI. CDR3 sequence reads: CASSPSGEAKNIQYF. The CDR3 nucleotides read TGTGCCAGCAGCCCATCAGGGGAAGCCAAAAACATTCAGTACTTC.

The V and J genes are TRBV3-1 (or the pseudogene TRBV3-2) and TRBJ2-3, with 10 positions matching TRBD1. The CDR3 contains 16 residues. Germline CDR1 and CDR2: LGHDT and YNNKEL (reference sequence). The J segment lost 4 bases and the V segment lost 5 bases, leaving 9 bases of the junction unmatched. CDR3 sequence reads: CASSGPGQGMPDTQYF. The CDR3 DNA sequence: TGTGCCAGCAGCGGGCCGGGACAGGGGATGCCAGATACGCAGTATTTT.

The chain uses TRBV6-6 and TRBJ1-4; D not certain. This CDR3 has 13 residues. CDR1 is MNHNY, CDR2 SVGAGI, per germline (reference sequence). Trimming took 2 bases from V and 8 from J, leaving 9 bases between them. The CDR3 nucleotides are TGTGCCAGCAGTTACCCCGGGAAGGAAAAACTGTTTTTT. Protein product: CASSYPGKEKLFF.

V gene TRBV6-5 combines with J gene TRBJ2-7; the match to TRBD1 covers 10 bases. Looked up from germline, CDR1 is MNHEY and CDR2 is SVGAGI. After removal of 2 bases from V and 3 bases from J, the junction contained 4 bases not matched to a gene. This CDR3 has 15 amino acids. The CDR3 region has the DNA TGTGCCAGCAGTTACAGGGACAGGGGACACTACGAGCAGTACTTC. Protein sequence: CASSYRDRGHYEQYF.

This rearrangement joins TRBV11-2 to TRBJ2-7; TRBD1 aligns across 9 bases. Germline V gives CDR1 SGHAT, CDR2 FQNNGV. V was clipped by 6 bases and J by 0 bases; unmatched bases: 6. The CDR3 totals 15 residues. The CDR3 DNA reads TGTGCCAGCAGACTTGGACAGGGGATCTCCTACGAGCAGTACTTC. Its translation: CASRLGQGISYEQYF.

V usage is TRBV5-8 and J usage is TRBJ1-4; 12 nucleotides line up with TRBD1. CDR3 length: 16 amino acids. V lost 7 bases, J lost 6 bases, and 10 bases stayed unmatched. Germline CDR1 reads SGHTS; CDR2 reads YDEGEE. For the CDR3, the DNA is TGTGCCAGCGGAAACCGGGACAGGGGGCGCGATGAAAAACTGTTTTTT. Translating it yields CASGNRDRGRDEKLFF.

Points on this clone: The sample carries other DNA sequences with the same CDR3. The chain carries TRBV5-1 and TRBJ2-3, with TRBD2 matching 8 bases. J lost 0 bases, V lost 0 bases, and 3 bases had no gene match. CDR3 length: 16 residues. Germline CDR1 is SGHRS and CDR2 is YFSETQ. The CDR3: CASSLGLATSTDTQYF. In DNA form, the CDR3 reads TGCGCCAGCAGCTTGGGACTAGCGACTAGCACAGATACGCAGTATTTT.

The chain uses TRBV18 and TRBJ2-3, with 10 bases that match TRBD2. V lost 5 bases, J lost 2 bases, and 1 base stayed unmatched. Germline V gene data show CDR1 as KGHSH and CDR2 as LQKENI. The CDR3 contains 14 residues. The chain's CDR3 is CASSGTSATDTQYF. CDR3 bases: TGTGCCAGCTCAGGGACTAGCGCCACAGATACGCAGTATTTT.

This chain links TRBV2 with TRBJ2-3; D not certain. V was trimmed by 1 base and J by 5 bases, leaving 10 bases between them. The CDR3 length is 14 residues. Germline V gene data show CDR1 as SNHLY and CDR2 as FYNNEI. The CDR3 nucleotides read TGTGCCAGCAGTGAAGTTACTATCAGAGATACGCAGTATTTT. It encodes CASSEVTIRDTQYF. Full variable domain (rest looked up from reference TRBV2 and TRBJ2-3): EPEVTQTPSHQVTQMGQEVILRCVPISNHLYFYWYRQILGQKVEFLVSFYNNEISEKSEIFDDQFSVERPDGSNFTLKIRSTKLEDSAMYFCASSEVTIRDTQYFGPGTRLTVL.

The sample holds a few counts of this clone. This sequence joins TRBV9 and TRBJ1-5; perhaps TRBD1 as D (6 bases). Trimming left V 3 bases short and J 3 bases short, with 16 bases between. The CDR3 contains 16 residues. Germline loops: CDR1 SGDLS, CDR2 YYNGEE. CDR3: CASSGDAGALNQPQHF. CDR3 nucleotides: TGTGCCAGCAGCGGTGATGCGGGGGCCCTCAATCAGCCCCAGCATTTT.

This CDR3 is CASTLSGGANTGELFF. CDR3 bases: TGTGCCAGCACCCTTAGCGGGGGGGCTAACACCGGGGAGCTGTTTTTT. The V call is TRBV3-1 (or the pseudogene TRBV3-2), the J call TRBJ2-2, with 11 bases lining up with TRBD2. The germline CDR1 and CDR2 sequences are LGHDT and YNNKEL (reference sequence). The CDR3 is made up of 16 amino acids. The trim removed 7 bases at V and 2 bases at J, leaving 6 bases unmatched.